This T cell receptor (beta chain) was identified in a study of blood T cells in healthy people across ages. The use of a sample-barcoded 5' primer and a J-beta primer mix characterized a second PCR of roughly 6 to 11 cycles. A tag from a template-switch adaptor with 12 random nucleotides marked each cDNA molecule. From the 5' RACE reads, TCRdb called clonotypes with MiXCR, one entry per CDR3 protein. The sample carries 1,500,000 or so distinct CDR3 sequences, roughly two fifths recorded once. In germline, CDR1 is LGHDT, CDR2 YNNKEL (reference sequence). This CDR3 has 15 amino acids. Trimming removed 0 bases from V and 6 bases from J; junction bases left unmatched: 6.

The TCR comes from a woman aged 18-30 years in good health. V usage is TRBV3-1 and J usage is TRBJ2-5; TRBD2 aligns across 8 bases. Source material: blood. Here the CDR3 reads CASSQEAGGLKTQYF. The CDR3 bases are TGTGCCAGCAGCCAAGAGGCGGGAGGACTCAAGACCCAGTACTTC.